The 28 T cell receptor beta chains below all came from one sample that was sequenced in a study of blood T cell repertoires in COVID-19. Here immunoSEQ multiplex PCR was the method, and the copy in TCRdb shows in-frame clones only, minus some. The data contain around 250,000 clones, about 83% of them singletons. The sequenced sample was peripheral blood. These TCRs come from a man older than 75 with acute or convalescent COVID-19.

Written as DNA, the CDR3 is TGTGCCAGCAGCTTACCGGGGGATCAGCCCCAGCATTTT. Translated: CASSLPGDQPQHF. The chain employs TRBV7-9 and TRBJ1-5; a possible D gene is TRBD1 (5 bases). Trimming took 2 bases from V and 5 from J, leaving 7 bases between them. The V gene's germline CDR1 is SEHNR and CDR2 FQNEAQ (reference sequence). The CDR3 length is 13 residues.

The J gene is TRBJ1-2, the V gene TRBV28; D not certain. CDR1 is MDHEN, CDR2 SYDVKM, per germline. V lost 3 bases, J lost 4 bases, and 12 bases lay in between. The CDR3 is 14 residues long. The CDR3: CASSLSTLPYGYTF. CDR3 in DNA: TGTGCCAGCAGTTTGAGCACCCTCCCCTATGGCTACACCTTC.

The rearrangement joins TRBV6-2 or TRBV6-3 to TRBJ2-7; TRBD1 agrees at 9 bases. J gave up 3 bases and V 6 bases, and 9 bases lay outside the gene matches. CDR3 size: 15 residues. CDR1 MNHEY and CDR2 SVGEGT come from the germline V gene. The CDR3 here is CASSRHGTGIYEQYF. The CDR3 coding sequence is TGTGCCAGCAGCCGCCACGGGACAGGGATCTACGAGCAGTACTTC.

The chain combines TRBV6-5 with TRBJ1-2, with D hard to call. This CDR3 has 14 residues. Trimming left V 2 bases short and J 7 bases short, with 14 bases between. The germline CDR1 and CDR2 sequences are MNHEY and SVGAGI. The CDR3 loop is CASSYNGRVSGYTF. The CDR3 DNA follows: TGTGCCAGCAGTTACAATGGGAGGGTGAGTGGCTACACCTTC.

The V call is TRBV11-3, the J call TRBJ1-1; 7 bases agree with TRBD1. The J segment lost 4 bases and the V segment lost 3 bases, leaving 2 bases of the junction unmatched. Germline V lookup: CDR1 SGHNT, CDR2 YENEEA. CDR3 length equals 13 residues. The DNA of the CDR3 is TGTGCCAGCAGCTTGGCAGGGGGCACTGAAGCTTTCTTT. Translated, it gives CASSLAGGTEAFF.

V and J are TRBV6-5 and TRBJ2-2, with 7 bases lining up with TRBD1. Germline V CDR1 and CDR2: MNHEY, SVGAGI. J lost 2 bases, V lost 5 bases, and 2 bases had no gene match. This CDR3 is 14 amino acids long. CDR3 sequence (DNA): TGTGCCAGCAGTCGACAGGGTAACACCGGGGAGCTGTTTTTT. Translated: CASSRQGNTGELFF.

The chain links TRBV10-3 to TRBJ2-7; 9 positions agree with TRBD1. CDR1 and CDR2 (germline): ENHRY, SYGVKD. CDR3 length: 14 residues. Germline trimming cut 4 bases from V and 7 bases from J; bases unmatched to any gene: 8. The chain's CDR3 is CAISGGTGKEEQYF. Here the CDR3 DNA reads TGTGCCATCAGTGGCGGGACAGGGAAGGAAGAGCAGTACTTC.

The chain joins TRBV6-5 to TRBJ1-4; weak D call: TRBD1 (6 bases). Between the trimmed V and J ends, which lost 8 bases and 3 bases, there was a span of 10 bases. Germline CDR1 is MNHEY and CDR2 is SVGAGI. There are 13 residues in the CDR3. The CDR3 DNA sequence: TGTGCCAGCCGAGGACAGTCTAATGAAAAACTGTTTTTT. Amino acid sequence: CASRGQSNEKLFF.

J is TRBJ2-1 and V is TRBV2; 7 nucleotides agree with TRBD1. The V gene's germline CDR1 is SNHLY and CDR2 FYNNEI. The CDR3 runs to 12 residues. With 6 bases clipped from V and 8 bases from J, the junction kept 4 bases outside the gene matches. This CDR3 is CASSQQGYEQFF. As DNA, the CDR3 is TGTGCCAGCAGCCAACAGGGGTATGAGCAGTTCTTC.

The V gene is TRBV19, the J gene TRBJ2-2, with D possibly matching TRBD2 (6 bases). The ends were cut back, 5 bases at V and 4 bases at J, with 14 bases in the middle. CDR1 and CDR2 (germline): LNHDA, SQIVND (reference sequence). The CDR3 sequence is 15 residues long. The CDR3 region is CASSWILASTGELFF. The CDR3 bases are TGTGCCAGTAGTTGGATTCTAGCGTCCACCGGGGAGCTGTTTTTT.

The V and J genes are TRBV2 and TRBJ1-5, with 7 nucleotides matching TRBD1. V lost 5 bases, J lost 0 bases, and 4 bases stayed unmatched. The CDR3 is 15 amino acids. The germline V gene has CDR1 SNHLY and CDR2 FYNNEI. DNA of the CDR3: TGTGCCAGCAGTCGGGACAGCCCTAGCAATCAGCCCCAGCATTTT. Its protein product is CASSRDSPSNQPQHF.

The chain links TRBV5-1 to TRBJ2-7, with TRBD1 identical over 10 bases. V shed 4 bases, J shed 5 bases, and the junction held 6 bases outside the gene matches. There are 14 residues in the CDR3. From germline, CDR1 is SGHRS and CDR2 YFSETQ. The CDR3 here is CASSTWTGGNEQYF. The CDR3 DNA reads as TGCGCCAGCAGCACATGGACAGGGGGAAACGAGCAGTACTTC. Full variable domain (outside the CDR3, taken from reference TRBV5-1 and TRBJ2-7): KAGVTQTPRYLIKTRGQQVTLSCSPISGHRSVSWYQQTPGQGLQFLFEYFSETQRNKGNFPGRFSGRQFSNSRSEMNVSTLELGDSALYLCASSTWTGGNEQYFGPGTRLTVT.

The V gene is TRBV3-1 (or the pseudogene TRBV3-2), the J gene TRBJ1-6; D gene unclear. The germline gives CDR1 LGHDT, CDR2 YNNKEL (reference sequence). This CDR3 has 14 residues. With 5 bases removed from V and 7 bases from J, the gap between germline ends came to 12 bases. CDR3 protein: CASSVRSSNSPLHF. DNA of the CDR3: TGTGCCAGCAGCGTGAGAAGTTCCAATTCACCCCTCCACTTT.

This clone was found once. This chain uses TRBV28 with TRBJ1-5; no definite D call. The germline V gene encodes CDR1 MDHEN and CDR2 SYDVKM. Trimming removed 5 bases from V and 7 bases from J, with 15 bases in between. This CDR3 is built from 14 residues. The CDR3 sequence is CASSLSGGGQPQHF. CDR3 in DNA: TGTGCCAGCAGTCTCAGTGGAGGCGGCCAGCCCCAGCATTTT.

This clone was found once. This rearrangement joins TRBV19 to TRBJ2-3; D is perhaps TRBD2 (6 bases). The CDR3 length is 13 residues. CDR1 and CDR2 (germline): LNHDA, SQIVND (reference sequence). The ends were cut back, 5 bases at V and 4 bases at J, with 10 bases in the middle. In nucleotides, the CDR3 is TGTGCCAGTAGTTCACTAGCTGCAGATACGCAGTATTTT. Its protein is CASSSLAADTQYF.

The chain couples TRBV7-3 to TRBJ2-3, with 10 bases fitting TRBD2. This CDR3 comprises 16 residues. CDR1 is SGHTA, CDR2 FQGTGA, per germline. Trimming at V came to 4 bases and at J to 0 bases, leaving 4 bases not matched to a gene. This CDR3 reads CASSSQTSGSTDTQYF. The CDR3 coding sequence is TGTGCCAGCAGCTCTCAGACTAGCGGGAGCACAGATACGCAGTATTTT.

V gene TRBV7-2 combines with J gene TRBJ2-2; 8 nucleotides line up with TRBD2. Per germline, CDR1 SGHTA and CDR2 FQGNSA. The CDR3 is 13 amino acids. J gave up 5 bases and V 10 bases, and 6 bases lay outside the gene matches. The CDR3 DNA reads TGTGCCACCCTCGGGGGGGTGACCGGGGAGCTGTTTTTT. Translating gives CATLGGVTGELFF.

This clone was found once. V gene TRBV11-3 combines with J gene TRBJ2-7; D is ambiguous. Trimming left V 1 base short and J 6 bases short, with 10 bases between. CDR3 size: 13 residues. Per germline, CDR1 SGHNT and CDR2 YENEEA. CDR3 sequence reads: CASSLVYKSEQYF. CDR3 in DNA: TGTGCCAGCAGCTTAGTTTACAAAAGCGAGCAGTACTTC.

J is TRBJ1-5 and V is TRBV6-6; TRBD1 matches at 7 bases. Germline values: CDR1 MNHNY, CDR2 SVGAGI (reference sequence). The V gene end was trimmed by 7 bases and the J gene end by 3 bases; junction bases not matched to a gene: 9. This CDR3 has 15 amino acids. The CDR3 loop reads CASTSGDRFNQPQHF. The CDR3, as DNA: TGTGCCAGCACGTCCGGGGACAGATTCAATCAGCCCCAGCATTTT.

V is TRBV5-1 and J is TRBJ2-7; no firm D call. Trimming cost V 0 bases and J 0 bases, with 10 bases left between them. Looked up from germline, CDR1 is SGHRS and CDR2 is YFSETQ. The CDR3 consists of 15 residues. Here the CDR3 reads CASSLGGQSSYEQYF. The CDR3 bases are TGCGCCAGCAGCTTGGGAGGCCAGAGCTCCTACGAGCAGTACTTC.

The J gene is TRBJ2-2, the V gene TRBV27; D perhaps matches TRBD2 (5 bases). There are 14 residues in the CDR3. Germline CDR1 is MNHEY and CDR2 is SMNVEV (reference sequence). V was trimmed by 6 bases and J by 2 bases, leaving 10 bases between them. The CDR3 nucleotides read TGTGCCAGCAGACGACTAACTAACACCGGGGAGCTGTTTTTT. It specifies CASRRLTNTGELFF.

The CDR3 region is CASSPRTSRGETQYF. The CDR3 DNA reads TGCGCCAGCAGCCCGCGTACTTCTCGGGGGGAGACCCAGTACTTC. The rearrangement links TRBV5-1 to TRBJ2-5; a weak D match, TRBD2 (6 bases). Trimming stripped 4 bases from V and 5 bases from J, with 18 bases between. This CDR3 region has 15 residues. CDR1 is SGHRS and CDR2 is YFSETQ in the germline V gene.

This sequence joins TRBV7-2 and TRBJ2-5, with 8 positions matching TRBD2. CDR1 and CDR2 from the germline V gene are SGHTA and FQGNSA. This CDR3 has 16 amino acids. V lost 5 bases, J lost 5 bases, and 13 bases stayed unmatched. The DNA for the CDR3 is TGTGCCAGCAGCCCGGGAGACTGGTCGGGGGGGGAGACCCAGTACTTC. It specifies CASSPGDWSGGETQYF.

V is TRBV7-2 and J is TRBJ1-4; the match to TRBD1 covers 8 bases. The junction had 6 bases not matched to a gene; V was cut back by 2 bases and J by 4 bases. The CDR3 extends over 16 amino acids. In germline, CDR1 is SGHTA, CDR2 FQGNSA. Written as DNA, the CDR3 is TGTGCCAGCAGCTTAAGCCCAGGGGGCAATAATGAAAAACTGTTTTTT. This codes for CASSLSPGGNNEKLFF.

The CDR3 is CASSSGGGVNTEAFF. The CDR3 DNA sequence: TGTGCCAGCAGCTCCGGGGGAGGGGTGAACACTGAAGCTTTCTTT. The V gene is TRBV7-9, the J gene TRBJ1-1, with D perhaps TRBD1 (5 bases). V was clipped by 4 bases and J by 0 bases, with 12 bases between them. Germline V gene lookup returns CDR1 SEHNR and CDR2 FQNEAQ (reference sequence). The CDR3 covers 15 residues.

V gene TRBV10-3 combines with J gene TRBJ1-1; tentative D call: TRBD1 (5 bases). V was shortened by 4 bases and J by 1 base, with 7 bases between the two germline ends. Per germline, CDR1 ENHRY and CDR2 SYGVKD. There are 13 residues in the CDR3. The CDR3 protein is CAISATANTEAFF. The CDR3 region has the DNA TGTGCCATCAGTGCGACAGCGAACACTGAAGCTTTCTTT.

The V call is TRBV3-1 (or the pseudogene TRBV3-2), the J call TRBJ2-1, with 7 bases lining up with TRBD2. The CDR3 is 13 residues long. CDR1 and CDR2 from the germline V gene are LGHDT and YNNKEL (reference sequence). The V segment lost 2 bases and the J segment 10 bases; nucleotides outside the gene matches: 5. Here the CDR3 reads CASSQFVAGEQFF. CDR3 DNA: TGTGCCAGCAGCCAATTCGTAGCGGGCGAGCAGTTCTTC.

The chain employs TRBV5-6 and TRBJ1-5; D is undetermined. V dropped 4 bases and J dropped 5 bases, with 16 bases sitting between them. CDR3 length equals 15 residues. Germline CDR1 is SGHDT and CDR2 is YYEEEE. The CDR3 DNA is TGTGCCAGCAGCGTCTATTACGGTATTGATCAGCCCCAGCATTTT. It translates to CASSVYYGIDQPQHF.